This is a list of T cell receptor beta chains from one sample in a study of shared clonotypes between healthy human individuals. Sequenced by immunoSEQ multiplex PCR; TCRdb stores in-frame clones only, minus some. The sample includes around 1.5 million clones, approximately 98% of them seen just once. The specimen sequenced was naive CD4+ T cells sorted from blood. The receptor source for this set is a man aged 25 to 45 in good health. Both conserved end residues are part of each CDR3. Each record gives: CDR3 protein, CDR3 DNA, J gene, V gene, D gene, clone size. D genes are given only for firm matches. Expanded clones are given a class, and other clones once, few, many or no size at all.

CASSVGTGDTQYF,TGTGCCAGTAGTGTGGGGACAGGTGATACGCAGTATTTT,TRBJ2-3,TRBV19,TRBD1,.
CASSYRASGNTIYF,TGTGCCAGCAGTTACAGGGCTTCGGGAAACACCATATATTTT,TRBJ1-3,TRBV27,.,.
CASSMFSGSASVVNEQFF,TGTGCCAGTAGTATGTTTAGCGGGAGTGCTTCGGTCGTGAATGAGCAGTTCTTC,TRBJ2-1,TRBV19,TRBD2,.
CASHASGTSYEQYF,TGTGCCAGTCATGCCAGCGGGACATCCTACGAGCAGTACTTC,TRBJ2-7,TRBV28,.,.
CASSRRTGVWPQHF,TGTGCCAGCAGTCGACGTACCGGGGTTTGGCCCCAGCATTTT,TRBJ1-5,TRBV6-5,.,.
CASSSGRTSGNTEAFF,TGTGCCAGCAGCTCAGGACGGACCTCAGGAAACACTGAAGCTTTCTTT,TRBJ1-1,TRBV7-8,.,once
CASSERDRGEKLFF,TGTGCCAGCAGTGAAAGGGACAGGGGAGAAAAACTGTTTTTT,TRBJ1-4,TRBV6-1,TRBD1,.
CASSEKGLAGVNEQYF,TGTGCCAGCAGTGAAAAGGGACTAGCGGGAGTAAACGAGCAGTACTTC,TRBJ2-7,TRBV6-1,TRBD2,.
CASSLTGAEAFF,TGTGCCAGCAGCTTAACTGGTGCTGAAGCTTTCTTT,TRBJ1-1,TRBV7-9,.,.
CASSGRTGATGELFF,TGCGCCAGCAGCGGAAGGACAGGGGCCACCGGGGAGCTGTTTTTT,TRBJ2-2,TRBV5-1,TRBD1,.
CAINQDQRETDTQYF,TGTGCCATCAATCAAGATCAGCGGGAGACAGATACGCAGTATTTT,TRBJ2-3,TRBV10-3,TRBD2,.
CASKTGGSYNEQFF,TGCGCCAGCAAGACGGGAGGCTCCTACAATGAGCAGTTCTTC,TRBJ2-1,TRBV5-1,TRBD2,.
CASSVVAGANVLTF,TGTGCCAGCAGCGTAGTAGCTGGGGCCAACGTCCTGACTTTC,TRBJ2-6,TRBV9,.,.
CASSFLSTSGRLYEQYF,TGTGCCAGCAGCTTCCTCTCGACTAGCGGGAGACTATACGAGCAGTACTTC,TRBJ2-7,TRBV7-6,TRBD2,.
CATRALSSGLTGELFF,TGTGCCACCAGAGCCCTTTCTAGCGGGCTCACCGGGGAGCTGTTTTTT,TRBJ2-2,TRBV15,TRBD2,.
CASSLTSGVPYNEQFF,TGTGCCAGCAGTTTAACTAGCGGAGTGCCCTACAATGAGCAGTTCTTC,TRBJ2-1,TRBV27,TRBD2,.
CASTGQGPFKSYDEQYF,TGTGCCAGCACGGGACAGGGGCCTTTCAAATCTTATGACGAGCAGTACTTC,TRBJ2-7,TRBV28,TRBD1,once
CASSPSVTSSGEQYF,TGTGCCAGCTCACCATCTGTTACTAGCTCGGGTGAGCAGTACTTC,TRBJ2-7,TRBV18,.,.
CASSLGPGGDQPQHF,TGTGCCAGTAGCTTAGGTCCCGGCGGCGATCAGCCCCAGCATTTT,TRBJ1-5,TRBV19,.,.
CASSLLGDGYEQYF,TGTGCCAGCAGTCTCCTGGGGGACGGATACGAGCAGTACTTC,TRBJ2-7,TRBV27,.,.
CASSLAGDTGELFF,TGTGCCAGCAGCTTAGCGGGGGACACCGGGGAGCTGTTTTTT,TRBJ2-2,TRBV7-9,.,.
CASSPQRTPTYEQYF,TGTGCCAGCAGTCCTCAGCGGACACCGACCTACGAGCAGTACTTC,TRBJ2-7,TRBV28,.,.
CATRKGTDTEAFF,TGTGCCACCCGCAAAGGGACAGACACTGAAGCTTTCTTT,TRBJ1-1,TRBV15,TRBD1,.
CASSTHRYQETQYF,TGTGCCAGCAGTACACACAGGTACCAAGAGACCCAGTACTTC,TRBJ2-5,TRBV27,.,.
CASSPDRVGEQYF,TGTGCCAGCTCACCCGACAGGGTGGGCGAGCAGTACTTC,TRBJ2-7,TRBV18,TRBD1,.
CASSLARQGAGTEAFF,TGCGCCAGCAGCTTGGCCCGTCAGGGGGCGGGCACTGAAGCTTTCTTT,TRBJ1-1,TRBV5-1,TRBD1,.
CASSDRGLSTEAFF,TGTGCCAGCAGCGACAGGGGGCTCAGCACTGAAGCTTTCTTT,TRBJ1-1,TRBV9,TRBD1,.
CASSRRGAFYNEQFF,TGTGCCAGCAGCCGGCGGGGGGCCTTCTACAATGAGCAGTTCTTC,TRBJ2-1,TRBV5-4,TRBD2,.
CASSRLIGPDHYEQYF,TGTGCCAGCAGCCGATTGATTGGGCCAGACCACTACGAGCAGTACTTC,TRBJ2-7,TRBV11-2,.,.
CASSLSRREETQYF,TGTGCCAGCAGCTTAAGTCGCAGGGAAGAGACCCAGTACTTC,TRBJ2-5,TRBV7-9,.,.
CASSLVPGQELCNEKLFF,TGTGCCAGCAGCTTAGTTCCGGGCCAGGAACTATGTAATGAAAAACTGTTTTTT,TRBJ1-4,TRBV11-3,.,.
CASSITRDRGRNYGYTF,TGTGCCAGTAGTATAACTCGGGACAGGGGGAGAAACTATGGCTACACCTTC,TRBJ1-2,TRBV19,TRBD1,.
CASSPSLRGIVYEQYF,TGTGCCAGCTCACCCTCTTTAAGGGGTATCGTCTACGAGCAGTACTTC,TRBJ2-7,TRBV18,.,.
CASSAYRTSGRARGEQYF,TGTGCCAGCAGTGCTTACCGAACTAGCGGGAGGGCCCGCGGCGAGCAGTACTTC,TRBJ2-7,TRBV2,TRBD2,.
CASSIPGGTGNQPQHF,TGTGCCAGTAGTATCCCGGGGGGGACAGGGAATCAGCCCCAGCATTTT,TRBJ1-5,TRBV19,TRBD1,.
CASSLGRDNEQFF,TGTGCCAGCAGCCTCGGGAGAGACAATGAGCAGTTCTTC,TRBJ2-1,TRBV28,.,.
CASSSSGRADWYEQYF,TGTGCCAGTAGTAGTAGCGGGAGGGCCGATTGGTACGAGCAGTACTTC,TRBJ2-7,TRBV19,TRBD2,.
CASSPTATGGTGLPFF,TGTGCCAGCTCACCAACGGCGACAGGGGGCACCGGCCTGCCGTTCTTC,TRBJ2-1,TRBV18,TRBD1,.
CASSVDLNTEAFF,TGTGCCAGCAGCGTAGATTTGAACACTGAAGCTTTCTTT,TRBJ1-1,TRBV9,.,.
CASSLGLAAYNEQFF,TGTGCCAGCAGCTTGGGGCTAGCGGCTTACAATGAGCAGTTCTTC,TRBJ2-1,TRBV5-4,TRBD2,.
CASSLSGTSNSYEQYF,TGTGCCAGCAGTTTAAGCGGGACTAGCAACTCCTACGAGCAGTACTTC,TRBJ2-7,TRBV28,TRBD2,.
CASSELKIGTGEGYNEQFF,TGTGCCAGCAGTGAATTGAAAATCGGGACAGGGGAGGGCTACAATGAGCAGTTCTTC,TRBJ2-1,TRBV2,TRBD1,.
CASSPLNARGGMNTEAFF,TGTGCCAGCTCACCACTTAACGCCAGGGGAGGGATGAACACTGAAGCTTTCTTT,TRBJ1-1,TRBV18,.,.
CASSQDPTSGTYNEQFF,TGCGCCAGCAGCCAAGATCCCACTAGCGGGACCTACAATGAGCAGTTCTTC,TRBJ2-1,TRBV4-3,TRBD2,.
CASSLLSYEQYF,TGTGCCAGCAGCTTATTATCCTACGAGCAGTACTTC,TRBJ2-7,TRBV11-2,.,.
CASAREFNTGELFF,TGTGCCAGCGCTCGAGAGTTTAACACCGGGGAGCTGTTTTTT,TRBJ2-2,TRBV2,.,.
CASSLGGSGNYEQYF,TGCGCCAGCAGCTTGGGGGGTAGCGGGAATTACGAGCAGTACTTC,TRBJ2-7,TRBV5-1,TRBD2,.
CASSLPLNEKLFF,TGTGCCAGCAGTTTACCCCTTAATGAAAAACTGTTTTTT,TRBJ1-4,TRBV28,.,.
CASSLGSGLAGEETQYF,TGTGCCAGCAGTCTGGGCAGTGGACTAGCAGGCGAGGAGACCCAGTACTTC,TRBJ2-5,TRBV28,TRBD2,.
CASRNAGGSYGYTF,TGTGCCAGCAGGAACGCAGGGGGCAGCTATGGCTACACCTTC,TRBJ1-2,TRBV5-4,TRBD1,.
CASREPRGKNIQYF,TGTGCCAGCAGAGAACCTAGGGGCAAAAACATTCAGTACTTC,TRBJ2-4,TRBV6-6,.,.